Presented here are 5 T cell receptor beta chains from one specimen sequenced in a study of control samples from healthy donors and cancer patients. Profiled with immunoSEQ multiplex PCR; TCRdb holds only in-frame clones, not every one. The sample contains around 130,000 clones, roughly 91% of which appear only once. Sequenced: PBMCs. Source of these receptors: a man aged 45-60 years with head and neck cancer.

This clone was recorded a few times. The chain couples TRBV29-1 to TRBJ1-2, with a tentative D call TRBD1 (5 bases). V lost 7 bases and J 2 bases, leaving 11 bases between the germline ends. Germline-derived CDR1 and CDR2 are SQVTM and ANQGSEA. CDR3 size: 12 residues. CDR3: CSAETDNYGYTF. CDR3 in DNA: TGCAGCGCCGAGACAGACAACTATGGCTACACCTTC.

This chain connects TRBV9 to TRBJ2-1; D is perhaps TRBD1 (6 bases). The CDR3 extends over 14 amino acids. V lost 4 bases and J 4 bases, leaving 12 bases between the germline ends. CDR1 is SGDLS, CDR2 YYNGEE, per germline. The CDR3, as DNA: TGTGCCAGCAGCCCCCACGACAGGTACAATGAGCAGTTCTTC. Protein: CASSPHDRYNEQFF. The full variable domain, rest sourced from reference TRBV9 and TRBJ2-1, is DSGVTQTPKHLITATGQRVTLRCSPRSGDLSVYWYQQSLDQGLQFLIQYYNGEERAKGNILERFSAQQFPDLHSELNLSSLELGDSALYFCASSPHDRYNEQFFGPGTRLTVL.

This chain joins TRBV12-3 or TRBV12-4 and TRBJ1-1, with D possibly being TRBD1 (6 bases). The CDR3 sequence is 13 residues long. Trimming stripped 5 bases from V and 6 bases from J, with 13 bases between. The CDR3 DNA reads as TGTGCCAGCAGTCCCACAGGGTTAGCTGAAGCTTTCTTT. Its protein is CASSPTGLAEAFF.

This sequence joins TRBV29-1 and TRBJ1-2; possibly TRBD1 for D (6 bases). V shed 6 bases and J shed 7 bases, with 24 bases lying between them. Germline CDR1 is SQVTM and CDR2 is ANQGSEA. The CDR3 contains 15 residues. In nucleotides, the CDR3 is TGCAGCGTCTTAAACAGGGACTTCCCAAGCGGTGGCTACACCTTC. Residues: CSVLNRDFPSGGYTF.

This clone was detected a few times. The chain recombines TRBV7-2 with TRBJ2-3, with 7 bases that match TRBD1. CDR3 length: 16 amino acids. V trimming: 2 bases; J trimming: 7 bases; junction bases outside the gene matches: 12. The V gene's germline CDR1 is SGHTA and CDR2 FQGNSA. CDR3 sequence reads: CASSLIGGQERYTQYF. CDR3 nucleotide sequence: TGTGCCAGCAGCTTAATAGGAGGACAGGAGAGATATACGCAGTATTTT.